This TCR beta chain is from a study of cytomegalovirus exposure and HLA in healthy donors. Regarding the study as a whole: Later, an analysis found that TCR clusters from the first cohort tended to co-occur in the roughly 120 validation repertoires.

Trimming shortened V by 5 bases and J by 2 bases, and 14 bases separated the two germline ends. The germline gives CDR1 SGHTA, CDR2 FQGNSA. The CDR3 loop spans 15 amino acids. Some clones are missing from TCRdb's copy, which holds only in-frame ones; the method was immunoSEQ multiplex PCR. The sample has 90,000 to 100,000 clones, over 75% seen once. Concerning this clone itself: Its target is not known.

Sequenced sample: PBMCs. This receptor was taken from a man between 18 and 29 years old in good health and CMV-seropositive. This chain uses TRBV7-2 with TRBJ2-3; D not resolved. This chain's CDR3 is CASSLEYRVTDTQYF. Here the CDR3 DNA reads TGTGCCAGCAGCCTCGAGTACCGAGTCACAGATACGCAGTATTTT. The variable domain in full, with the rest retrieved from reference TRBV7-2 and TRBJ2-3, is GAGVSQSPSNKVTEKGKDVELRCDPISGHTALYWYRQSLGQGLEFLIYFQGNSAPDKSGLPSDRFSAERTGGSVSTLTIQRTQQEDSAVYLCASSLEYRVTDTQYFGPGTRLTVL.